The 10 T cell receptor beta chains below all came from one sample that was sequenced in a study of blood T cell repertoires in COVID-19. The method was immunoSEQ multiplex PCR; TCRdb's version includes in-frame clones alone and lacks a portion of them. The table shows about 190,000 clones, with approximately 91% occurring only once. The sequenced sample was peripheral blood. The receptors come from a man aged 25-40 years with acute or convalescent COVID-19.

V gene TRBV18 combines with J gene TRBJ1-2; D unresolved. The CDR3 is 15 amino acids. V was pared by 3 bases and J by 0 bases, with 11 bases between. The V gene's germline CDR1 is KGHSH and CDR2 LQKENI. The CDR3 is CASSPSVGPNYGYTF. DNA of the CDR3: TGTGCCAGCTCACCGTCCGTGGGCCCTAACTATGGCTACACCTTC.

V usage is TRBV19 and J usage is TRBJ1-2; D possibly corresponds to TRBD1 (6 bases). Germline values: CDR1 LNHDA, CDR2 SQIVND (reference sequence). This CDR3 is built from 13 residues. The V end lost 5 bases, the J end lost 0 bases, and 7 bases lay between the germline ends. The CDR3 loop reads CASSWTANYGYTF. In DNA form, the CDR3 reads TGTGCCAGTAGTTGGACAGCTAACTATGGCTACACCTTC. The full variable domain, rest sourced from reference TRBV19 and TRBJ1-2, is DGGITQSPKYLFRKEGQNVTLSCEQNLNHDAMYWYRQDPGQGLRLIYYSQIVNDFQKGDIAEGYSVSREKKESFPLTVTSAQKNPTAFYLCASSWTANYGYTFGSGTRLTVV.

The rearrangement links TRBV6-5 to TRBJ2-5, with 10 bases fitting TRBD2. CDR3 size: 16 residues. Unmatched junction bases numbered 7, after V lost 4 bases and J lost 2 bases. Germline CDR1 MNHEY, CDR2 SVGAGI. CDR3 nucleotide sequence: TGTGCCAGCAGTTCCCTGACTAGCGGGCGGCAAGAGACCCAGTACTTC. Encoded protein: CASSSLTSGRQETQYF.

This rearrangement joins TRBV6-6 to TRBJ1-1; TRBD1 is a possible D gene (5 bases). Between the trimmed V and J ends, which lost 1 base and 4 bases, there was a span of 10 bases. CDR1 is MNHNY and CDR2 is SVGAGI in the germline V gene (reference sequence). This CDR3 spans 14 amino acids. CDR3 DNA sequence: TGTGCCAGCAGTTACTGGCAGGGTAGCACTGAAGCTTTCTTT. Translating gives CASSYWQGSTEAFF.

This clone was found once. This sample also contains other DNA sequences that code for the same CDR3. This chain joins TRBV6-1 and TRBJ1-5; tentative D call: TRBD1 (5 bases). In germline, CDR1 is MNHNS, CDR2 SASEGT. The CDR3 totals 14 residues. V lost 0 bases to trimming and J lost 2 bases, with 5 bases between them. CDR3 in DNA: TGTGCCAGCAGTGAAGCAGGGGGCAATCAGCCCCAGCATTTT. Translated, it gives CASSEAGGNQPQHF.

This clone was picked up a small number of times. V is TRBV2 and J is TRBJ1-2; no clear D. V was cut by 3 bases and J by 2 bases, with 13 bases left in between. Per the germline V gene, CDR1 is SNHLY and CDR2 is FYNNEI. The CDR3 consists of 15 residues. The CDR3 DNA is TGTGCCAGCAGTGACCGGAGAGGGTCAAACTATGGCTACACCTTC. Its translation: CASSDRRGSNYGYTF.

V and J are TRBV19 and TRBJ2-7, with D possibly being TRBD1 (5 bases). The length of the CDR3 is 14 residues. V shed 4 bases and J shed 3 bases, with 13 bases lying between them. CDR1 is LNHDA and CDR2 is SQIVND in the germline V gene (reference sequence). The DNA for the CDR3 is TGTGCCAGTAGTAGCGCAGCAGGGAACTACGAGCAGTACTTC. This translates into CASSSAAGNYEQYF.

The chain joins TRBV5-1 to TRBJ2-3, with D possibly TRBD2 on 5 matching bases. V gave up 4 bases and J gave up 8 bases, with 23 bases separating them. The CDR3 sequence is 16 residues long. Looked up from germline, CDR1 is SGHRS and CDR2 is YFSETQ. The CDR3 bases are TGCGCCAGCAGCCCTCGTGGAGGCCCAACATTCGGTACGCAGTATTTT. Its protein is CASSPRGGPTFGTQYF.

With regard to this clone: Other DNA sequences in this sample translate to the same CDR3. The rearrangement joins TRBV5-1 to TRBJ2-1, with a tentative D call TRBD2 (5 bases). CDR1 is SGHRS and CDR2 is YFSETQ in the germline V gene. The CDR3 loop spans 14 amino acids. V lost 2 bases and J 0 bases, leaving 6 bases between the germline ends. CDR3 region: CASSLRDSYNEQFF. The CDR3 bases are TGCGCCAGCAGCTTACGGGACTCCTACAATGAGCAGTTCTTC.

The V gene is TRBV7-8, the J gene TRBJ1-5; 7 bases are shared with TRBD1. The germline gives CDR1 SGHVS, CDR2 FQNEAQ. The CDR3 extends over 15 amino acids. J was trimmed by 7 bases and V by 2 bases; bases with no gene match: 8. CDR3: CASSLSVGTAQPQHF. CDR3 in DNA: TGTGCCAGCAGCTTATCCGTCGGGACAGCGCAGCCCCAGCATTTT.